The 2 T cell receptor beta chains given below trace back to one sample, sequenced in a study of shared clonotypes between healthy human individuals. Naive CD8 cells lacked CD45RO and underwent positive selection for CCR7, leaving out terminally differentiated effector memory CD45RA+ cells. Repertoires were generated with immunoSEQ multiplex PCR, while TCRdb's copy carries only in-frame clones and drops some. The sample contains fewer than 700,000 clones, approximately 95% of which appear only once. Sequenced material: naive CD8+ T cells sorted from blood. These TCRs come from a woman younger than 45 in good health.

The J gene is TRBJ1-1, the V gene TRBV5-8; TRBD1 is a possible D gene (5 bases). CDR3 length: 13 amino acids. Trimming removed 4 bases at V and 6 bases at J, with 13 bases between. Germline CDR1 is SGHTS and CDR2 is YDEGEE. CDR3 residues: CASSPIPGPEAFF. CDR3 nucleotide sequence: TGTGCCAGCAGCCCAATACCGGGGCCTGAAGCTTTCTTT.

This chain uses TRBV10-2 with TRBJ2-5; 8 bases match TRBD1. V shed 5 bases, J shed 3 bases, and the junction held 5 bases outside the gene matches. In germline, CDR1 is WSHSY, CDR2 SAAADI. This CDR3 contains 14 residues. The CDR3, as DNA: TGCGCCAGCAGTCTGACAGGGGTGGAAGAGACCCAGTACTTC. Protein sequence: CASSLTGVEETQYF.